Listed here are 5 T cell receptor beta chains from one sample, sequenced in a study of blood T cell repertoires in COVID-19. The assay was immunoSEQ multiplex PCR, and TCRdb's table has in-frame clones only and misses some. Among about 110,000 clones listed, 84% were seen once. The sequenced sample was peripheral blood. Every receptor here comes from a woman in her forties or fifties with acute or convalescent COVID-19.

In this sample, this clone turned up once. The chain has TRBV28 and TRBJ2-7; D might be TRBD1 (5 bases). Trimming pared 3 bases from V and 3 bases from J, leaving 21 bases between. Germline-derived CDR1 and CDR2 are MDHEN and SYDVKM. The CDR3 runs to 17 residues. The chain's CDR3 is CASSFIRGISGGYEQYF. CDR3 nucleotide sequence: TGTGCCAGCAGTTTCATTAGGGGCATCTCCGGCGGCTACGAGCAGTACTTC.

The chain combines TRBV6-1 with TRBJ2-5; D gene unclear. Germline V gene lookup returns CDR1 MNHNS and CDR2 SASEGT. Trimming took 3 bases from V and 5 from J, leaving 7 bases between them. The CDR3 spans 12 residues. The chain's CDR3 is CASSERWETQYF. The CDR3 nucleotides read TGTGCCAGCAGTGAGAGGTGGGAGACCCAGTACTTC.

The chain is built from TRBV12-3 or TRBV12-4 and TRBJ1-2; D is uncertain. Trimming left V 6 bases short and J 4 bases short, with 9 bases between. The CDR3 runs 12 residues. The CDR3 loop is CASSPSPYGYTF. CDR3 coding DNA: TGTGCCAGCAGCCCGAGTCCCTATGGCTACACCTTC.

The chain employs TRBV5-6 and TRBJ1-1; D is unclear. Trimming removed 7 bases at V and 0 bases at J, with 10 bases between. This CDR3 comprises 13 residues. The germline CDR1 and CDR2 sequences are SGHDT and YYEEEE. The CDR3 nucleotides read TGTGCCAGCCAGGAGGGCATGAACACTGAAGCTTTCTTT. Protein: CASQEGMNTEAFF.

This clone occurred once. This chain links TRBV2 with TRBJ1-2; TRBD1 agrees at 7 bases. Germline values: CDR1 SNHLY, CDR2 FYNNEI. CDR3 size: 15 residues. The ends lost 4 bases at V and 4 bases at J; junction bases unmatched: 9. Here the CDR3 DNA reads TGTGCCAGCAGTGGTGGACAGGCCGGCATCTATGGCTACACCTTC. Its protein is CASSGGQAGIYGYTF.